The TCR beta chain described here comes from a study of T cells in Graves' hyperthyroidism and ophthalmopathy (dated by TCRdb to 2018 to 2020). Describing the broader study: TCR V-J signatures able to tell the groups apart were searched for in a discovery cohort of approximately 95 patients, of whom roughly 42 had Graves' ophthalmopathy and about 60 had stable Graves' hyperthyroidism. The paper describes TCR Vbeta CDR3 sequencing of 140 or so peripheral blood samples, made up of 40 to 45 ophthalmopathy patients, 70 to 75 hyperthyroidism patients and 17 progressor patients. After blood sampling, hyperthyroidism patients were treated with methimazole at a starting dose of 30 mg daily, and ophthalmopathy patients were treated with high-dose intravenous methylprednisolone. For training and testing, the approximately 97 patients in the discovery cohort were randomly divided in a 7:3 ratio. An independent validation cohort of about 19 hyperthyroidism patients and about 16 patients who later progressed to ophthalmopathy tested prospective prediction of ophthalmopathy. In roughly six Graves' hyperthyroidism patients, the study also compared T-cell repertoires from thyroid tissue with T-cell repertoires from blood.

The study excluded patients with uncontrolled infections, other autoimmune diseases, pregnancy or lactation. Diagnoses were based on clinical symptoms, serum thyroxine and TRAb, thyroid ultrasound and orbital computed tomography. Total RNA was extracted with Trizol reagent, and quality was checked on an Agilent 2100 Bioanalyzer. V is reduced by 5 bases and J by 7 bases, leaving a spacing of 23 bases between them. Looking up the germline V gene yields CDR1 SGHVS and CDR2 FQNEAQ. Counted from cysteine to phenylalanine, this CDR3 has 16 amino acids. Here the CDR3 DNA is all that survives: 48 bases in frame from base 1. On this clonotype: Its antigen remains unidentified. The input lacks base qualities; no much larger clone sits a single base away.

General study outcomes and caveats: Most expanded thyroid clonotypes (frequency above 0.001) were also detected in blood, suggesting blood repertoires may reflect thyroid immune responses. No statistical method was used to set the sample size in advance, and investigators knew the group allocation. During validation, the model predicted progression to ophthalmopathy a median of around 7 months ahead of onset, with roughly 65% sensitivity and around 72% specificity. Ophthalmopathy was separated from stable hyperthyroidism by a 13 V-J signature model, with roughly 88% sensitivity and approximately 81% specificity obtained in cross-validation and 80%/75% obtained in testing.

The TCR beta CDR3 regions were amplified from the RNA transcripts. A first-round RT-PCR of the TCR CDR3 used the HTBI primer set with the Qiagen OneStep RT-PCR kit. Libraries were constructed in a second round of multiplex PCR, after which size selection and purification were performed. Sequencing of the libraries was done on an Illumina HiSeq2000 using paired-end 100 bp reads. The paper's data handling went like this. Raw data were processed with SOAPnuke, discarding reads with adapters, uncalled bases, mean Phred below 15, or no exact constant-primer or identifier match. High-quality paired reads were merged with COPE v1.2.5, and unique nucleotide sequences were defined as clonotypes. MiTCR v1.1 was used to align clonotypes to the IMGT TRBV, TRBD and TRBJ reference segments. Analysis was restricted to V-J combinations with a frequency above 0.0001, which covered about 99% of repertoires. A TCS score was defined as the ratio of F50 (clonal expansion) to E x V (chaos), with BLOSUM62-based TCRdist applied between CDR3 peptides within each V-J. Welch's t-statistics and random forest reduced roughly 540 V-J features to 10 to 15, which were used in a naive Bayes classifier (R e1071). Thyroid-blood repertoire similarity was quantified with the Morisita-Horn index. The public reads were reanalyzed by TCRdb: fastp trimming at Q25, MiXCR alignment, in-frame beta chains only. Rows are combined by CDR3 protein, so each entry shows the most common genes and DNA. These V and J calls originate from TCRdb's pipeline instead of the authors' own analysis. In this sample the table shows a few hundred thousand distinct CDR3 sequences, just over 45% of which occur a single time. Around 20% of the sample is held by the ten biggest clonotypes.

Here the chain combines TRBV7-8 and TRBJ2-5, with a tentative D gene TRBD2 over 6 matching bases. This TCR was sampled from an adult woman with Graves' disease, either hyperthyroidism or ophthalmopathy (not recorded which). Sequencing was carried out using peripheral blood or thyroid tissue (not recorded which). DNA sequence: TGTGCCAGCAGCGTTTCACTAGCACCCTCGGGTATGACCCAGTACTTC. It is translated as CASSVSLAPSGMTQYF.